This T cell receptor beta chain stems from a study of blood T cell repertoires in COVID-19. Study processing details: It was from reference gene primer amplification that nucleated cell counts were estimated. Produced via immunoSEQ multiplex PCR; TCRdb's table is partial and in-frame only. For V, J and clone size, that table is used; D and trimming come from the DNA. The sample yields fewer than 110,000 clones, about 88% seen once. CDR3 length: 16 amino acids. Deletions cut 0 bases from V and 9 bases from J, with 18 bases between. Germline V gene data show CDR1 as MGHRA and CDR2 as YSYEKL. This clonotype was sampled from a human donor in a cohort sampled during active COVID-19. V gene TRBV4-1 combines with J gene TRBJ1-5, with D unclear. What was sequenced was peripheral blood. Here the CDR3 reads CASSQDGAFALRPQHF. In DNA form, the CDR3 reads TGCGCCAGCAGCCAAGACGGAGCCTTCGCGCTGCGGCCCCAGCATTTT.